This T cell receptor beta chain was recovered during a study of cytomegalovirus exposure and HLA in healthy donors. Broader study findings: Cytomegalovirus association was listed for 170 or so TCR beta chains. Previous analysis showed most TCR beta V segments were productive about 87% or about 30% of the time.

Donors in the study were healthy people who gave bone marrow. Regarding this clone: Its antigen is still unknown.

60 Vbeta and 13 Jbeta primers were used in PCR. Original processing methods: A follow-up analysis tallied around 76 million unique TCR beta chains, about 10 million shared. TCRdb keeps only in-frame clones here, not all; method: immunoSEQ multiplex PCR. Clone size and the V and J calls come from that table; the DNA yielded D and trimming. The repertoire holds tens of thousands of clones, around three quarters seen once, with 4% to 4.5% in the top ten. CDR1 is MNHEY, CDR2 SMNVEV, per germline (reference sequence). The CDR3 sequence is 16 residues long. V lost 5 bases to trimming and J lost 4 bases, with 18 bases between them.

V usage is TRBV27 and J usage is TRBJ2-1; tentative D call: TRBD2 (6 bases). The sample comprised PBMCs. The sequence was collected from a man in his forties in good health and CMV-seronegative. CDR3 bases: TGTGCCAGCAGTCCCAATCGGGACTTTTTATACAATGAGCAGTTCTTC. Its protein is CASSPNRDFLYNEQFF.